The clone carrying this T cell receptor beta chain was observed at least ten times. Amplification of the TCR beta CDR3 regions used RNA transcripts (as template). In the first round, RT-PCR was carried out with HTBI primers, and a multiplex PCR formed the second round. TCRdb re-analysed the multiplex PCR reads in MiXCR, keeping a single row per CDR3 protein. The profile covers approximately 410,000 distinct CDR3 sequences, with 15% appearing a single time and roughly 7% taken by the ten largest. Cases classed as stable hyperthyroidism had no ophthalmopathy within 18 months of follow-up. The entry originates in a study of Graves' ophthalmopathy and Graves' hyperthyroidism. Study details: Peripheral blood was obtained at first diagnosis, ahead of any treatment.

The sample comprised peripheral blood. This sequence was found in a woman under 30 with stable Graves' hyperthyroidism.

This chain's CDR3 is CASSPTRSEQYF. Written as DNA, the CDR3 is TGTGCCAGCAGTCCGACCCGGAGCGAGCAGTACTTC. This chain joins TRBV12-3 or TRBV12-4 and TRBJ2-7; no clear D. The CDR3 spans 12 residues. The germline V and J ends were trimmed by 5 bases and 6 bases, with 11 bases remaining between them.